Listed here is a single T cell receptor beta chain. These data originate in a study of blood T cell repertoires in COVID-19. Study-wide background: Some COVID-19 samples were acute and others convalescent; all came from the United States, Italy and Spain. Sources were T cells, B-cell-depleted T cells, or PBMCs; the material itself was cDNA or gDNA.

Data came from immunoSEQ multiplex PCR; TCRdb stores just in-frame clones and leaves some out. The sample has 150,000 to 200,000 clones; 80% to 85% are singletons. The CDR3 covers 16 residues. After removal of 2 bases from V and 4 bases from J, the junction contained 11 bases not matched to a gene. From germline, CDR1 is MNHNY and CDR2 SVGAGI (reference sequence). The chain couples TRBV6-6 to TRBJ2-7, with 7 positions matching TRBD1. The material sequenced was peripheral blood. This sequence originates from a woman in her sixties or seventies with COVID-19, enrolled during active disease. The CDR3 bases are TGTGCCAGCAGTTACCCTACAGGGGTAGGGCCGTACGAGCAGTACTTC. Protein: CASSYPTGVGPYEQYF.